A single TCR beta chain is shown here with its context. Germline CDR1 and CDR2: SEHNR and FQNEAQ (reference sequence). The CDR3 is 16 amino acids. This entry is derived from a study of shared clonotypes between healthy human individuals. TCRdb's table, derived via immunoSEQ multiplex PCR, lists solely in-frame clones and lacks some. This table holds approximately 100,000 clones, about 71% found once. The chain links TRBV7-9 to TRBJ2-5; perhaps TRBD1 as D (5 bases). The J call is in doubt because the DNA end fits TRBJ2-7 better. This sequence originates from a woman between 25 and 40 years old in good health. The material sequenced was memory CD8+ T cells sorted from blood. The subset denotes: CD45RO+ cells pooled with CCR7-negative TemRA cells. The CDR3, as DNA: TGTGCCAGCAGCTTACATACAGGTCTCGGAAACTACGAGCAGTACTTC. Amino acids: CASSLHTGLGNYEQYF.